This T cell receptor beta chain was identified during a study of T cell repertoires in cytomegalovirus infection. Overall study: Indications of both CMV infection and matching HLA type were provided by public TCR beta signatures.

About this clonotype: Its specificity is not known.

The study, taken as a whole, reports: Clonotypes of TCR beta that were HLA-C-restricted and CMV-specific dominated the ex vivo response.

TCRdb independently ran MiXCR on the reads; one entry per CDR3 protein. The sample shows approximately 500,000 distinct CDR3 sequences, 15% to 20% of them seen only once. Deletions cut 1 base from V and 1 base from J, with 11 bases between. CDR3 length: 15 amino acids. From germline, CDR1 is DFQATT and CDR2 SNEGSKA (reference sequence). The source material was CD8+ T cells from PBMCs. The rearrangement links TRBV20-1 to TRBJ1-5; D not resolved. This TCR came from a human donor in good health (CMV status not recorded). Some clones in this sample may be carry-over from other donors' samples. The CDR3 sequence: CSARGFSLSNQPQHF. The DNA of the CDR3 is TGCAGTGCTAGAGGTTTCAGTCTCAGCAATCAGCCCCAGCATTTT.